The clone carrying this TCR beta chain is labeled medium-sized (0.01 to 0.1%). Assay used: immunoSEQ multiplex PCR; TCRdb lists only in-frame clones, some missing. The sample includes about 67,000 clones, about 90% of them seen just once. The data belong to a study of T cell changes during pregnancy in multiple sclerosis. The CDR3 totals 14 residues. Germline-derived CDR1 and CDR2 are SNHLY and FYNNEI. Trimming cost V 8 bases and J 0 bases, with 11 bases left between them. The sequence was collected from a female donor in good health, enrolled as a control in a pregnancy study. The specimen comprised peripheral blood, sampled in the first trimester of pregnancy. V and J are TRBV2 and TRBJ2-4, with a weak D call TRBD2 (6 bases). DNA for the CDR3: TGTGCCAGCCAGGCGGGATTAGCCAAAAACATTCAGTACTTC. This translates into CASQAGLAKNIQYF.